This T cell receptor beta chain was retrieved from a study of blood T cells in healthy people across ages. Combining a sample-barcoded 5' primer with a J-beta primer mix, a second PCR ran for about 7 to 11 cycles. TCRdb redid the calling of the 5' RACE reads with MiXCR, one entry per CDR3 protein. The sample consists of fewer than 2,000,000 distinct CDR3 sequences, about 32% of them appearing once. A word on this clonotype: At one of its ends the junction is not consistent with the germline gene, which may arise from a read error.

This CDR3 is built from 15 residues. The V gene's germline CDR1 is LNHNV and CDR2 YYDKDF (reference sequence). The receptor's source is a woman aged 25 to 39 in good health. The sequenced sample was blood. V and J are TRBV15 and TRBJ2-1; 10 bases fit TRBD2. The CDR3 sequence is CATSRALAGYSEQFF. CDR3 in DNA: TGTGCCACCAGTAGAGCACTAGCGGGGTACAGTGAGCAGTTCTTC.